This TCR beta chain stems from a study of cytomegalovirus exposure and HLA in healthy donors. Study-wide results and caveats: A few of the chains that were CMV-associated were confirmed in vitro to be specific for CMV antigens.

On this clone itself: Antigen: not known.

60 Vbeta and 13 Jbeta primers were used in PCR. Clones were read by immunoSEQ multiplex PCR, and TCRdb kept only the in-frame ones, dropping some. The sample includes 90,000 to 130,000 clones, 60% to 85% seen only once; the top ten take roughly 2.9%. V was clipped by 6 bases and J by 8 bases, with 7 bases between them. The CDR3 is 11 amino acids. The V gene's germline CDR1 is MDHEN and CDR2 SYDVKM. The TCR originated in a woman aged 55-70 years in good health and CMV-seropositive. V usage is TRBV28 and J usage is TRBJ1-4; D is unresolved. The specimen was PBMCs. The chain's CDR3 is CASSTQEKLFF. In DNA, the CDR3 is TGTGCCAGCAGCACACAAGAAAAACTGTTTTTT.